Listed below are T cell receptor beta chains from one sample, sequenced in a study of OX40 agonist ivuxolimab in advanced cancers. Generated by immunoSEQ multiplex PCR, the TCRdb table keeps only in-frame clones and is missing some. The sample lists 90,000 to 100,000 clones, about 79% occurring once. Source: CD4+ or CD8+ T cells sorted from blood, taken in a trial of the OX40 agonist ivuxolimab. Receptor source: an adult with an advanced solid tumor such as melanoma, head and neck, liver or kidney cancer. Each CDR3 is given with its conserved first and last residue. The order of the fields is CDR3 length, J gene, V gene, clone size, D gene, CDR3 protein, CDR3 DNA. D genes are given only for firm matches. Clone size is shown for a subset of rows, as once, few, many or a class of expanded clone.

17,TRBJ1-3,TRBV15,.,.,CATSRAGRDLSGNTIYF,TGTGCCACCAGCAGAGCCGGCAGGGACCTCTCTGGAAACACCATATATTTT
18,TRBJ2-5,TRBV7-2,.,TRBD2,CASSSKVGSGGTQETQYF,TGTGCCAGCAGCTCCAAGGTCGGTAGCGGGGGGACGCAAGAGACCCAGTACTTC
11,TRBJ2-5,TRBV7-9,once,.,CASSLVETQYF,TGTGCCAGCAGCTTAGTAGAGACCCAGTACTTC
13,TRBJ1-2,TRBV5-1,.,.,CASSLERQYGYTF,TGCGCCAGCAGCTTGGAGAGACAGTATGGCTACACCTTC
13,TRBJ2-5,TRBV2,.,.,CASTRWPPETQYF,TGTGCCAGCACCCGTTGGCCCCCGGAGACCCAGTACTTC
14,TRBJ2-3,TRBV9,once,.,CASSPGVGTDTQYF,TGTGCCAGCAGCCCCGGAGTGGGCACAGATACGCAGTATTTT
14,TRBJ2-7,TRBV2,.,.,CASSAGTDSYEQYF,TGTGCCAGCAGTGCGGGGACGGACTCCTACGAGCAGTACTTC
18,TRBJ2-3,TRBV4-1,.,.,CASSQDLGLPQSTDTQYF,TGCGCCAGCAGCCAAGATCTCGGACTCCCACAGAGCACAGATACGCAGTATTTT
15,TRBJ2-6,TRBV6-5,.,.,CASSYSWPGANVLTF,TGTGCCAGCAGTTACTCTTGGCCTGGGGCCAACGTCCTGACTTTC
14,TRBJ2-5,TRBV19,.,.,CASRARGIKETQYF,TGTGCCAGTAGGGCCCGGGGGATCAAAGAGACCCAGTACTTC
13,TRBJ2-5,TRBV15,few,.,CATSRDLGETQYF,TGTGCCACCAGCAGAGATCTCGGGGAGACCCAGTACTTC
17,TRBJ2-2,TRBV5-1,.,TRBD2,CASSRTSGEATTGELFF,TGCGCCAGCAGCAGGACTAGCGGGGAAGCCACCACCGGGGAGCTGTTTTTT
14,TRBJ2-5,TRBV9,.,.,CASSAIRDTETQYF,TGTGCCAGCAGCGCCATACGGGACACGGAGACCCAGTACTTC
14,TRBJ1-1,TRBV19,.,.,CASSIDPENTEAFF,TGTGCCAGTAGTATAGATCCAGAGAACACTGAAGCTTTCTTT
12,TRBJ2-5,TRBV29-1,.,.,CSVDPTGETQYF,TGCAGCGTTGATCCAACGGGGGAGACCCAGTACTTC
16,TRBJ1-5,TRBV4-1,.,TRBD1,CASSNLGQTSNQPQHF,TGCGCCAGCAGCAACTTGGGACAGACTTCCAATCAGCCCCAGCATTTT
13,TRBJ2-2,TRBV2,.,.,CASRFEGTGELFF,TGTGCCAGCAGATTTGAGGGGACCGGGGAGCTGTTTTTT
13,TRBJ1-5,TRBV7-2,few,TRBD1,CASSLTGGWPQHF,TGTGCCAGCAGCTTGACAGGGGGTTGGCCCCAGCATTTT
18,TRBJ2-2,TRBV10-2,.,TRBD2,CASSDSLGREGRTGELFF,TGCGCCAGCAGTGATAGTCTGGGGCGGGAGGGTCGGACCGGGGAGCTGTTTTTT
15,TRBJ1-4,TRBV18,.,TRBD1,CASSPSGTGREKLFF,TGTGCCAGCTCACCGTCCGGGACAGGAAGGGAAAAACTGTTTTTT
15,TRBJ2-7,TRBV4-3,once,.,CASSQDRGYHYEQYF,TGCGCCAGCAGCCAAGACCGAGGATACCATTACGAGCAGTACTTC
13,TRBJ2-7,TRBV5-4,.,.,CASSQDSSYEQYF,TGTGCCAGCAGCCAGGACAGCTCCTACGAGCAGTACTTC
18,TRBJ2-5,TRBV7-3,few,TRBD2,CASSLRTSGREYQETQYF,TGTGCCAGCAGCTTACGGACTAGCGGGAGGGAGTACCAAGAGACCCAGTACTTC
15,TRBJ2-2,TRBV11-2,.,.,CASSLTGAGTGELFF,TGTGCCAGCAGCTTAACCGGGGCGGGGACCGGGGAGCTGTTTTTT
15,TRBJ1-5,TRBV18,.,TRBD1,CASSPDRGRNQPQHF,TGTGCCAGCTCACCAGACAGGGGGAGGAATCAGCCCCAGCATTTT
14,TRBJ2-3,TRBV29-1,.,TRBD1,CSGAETGLKSTQYF,TGCAGCGGGGCCGAGACAGGGTTAAAGTCTACGCAGTATTTT
15,TRBJ2-3,TRBV11-2,few,.,CASSFTGTGTDTQYF,TGTGCCAGCAGCTTCACCGGGACCGGCACGGATACGCAGTATTTT
15,TRBJ2-7,TRBV5-1,.,TRBD2,CASTPSGTTAYEQYF,TGCGCCAGCACCCCTAGCGGGACGACGGCCTACGAGCAGTACTTC